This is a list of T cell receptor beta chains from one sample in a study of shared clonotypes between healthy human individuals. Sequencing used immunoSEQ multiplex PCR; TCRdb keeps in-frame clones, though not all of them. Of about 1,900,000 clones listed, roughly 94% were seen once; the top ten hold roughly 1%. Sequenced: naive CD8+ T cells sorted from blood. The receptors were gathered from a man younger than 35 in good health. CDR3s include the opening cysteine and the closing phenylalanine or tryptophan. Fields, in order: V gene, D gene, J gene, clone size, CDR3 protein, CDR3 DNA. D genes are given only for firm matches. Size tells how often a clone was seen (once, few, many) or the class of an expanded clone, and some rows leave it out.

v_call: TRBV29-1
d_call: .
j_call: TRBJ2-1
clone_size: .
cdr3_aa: CSVDRLDEQFF
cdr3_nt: TGCAGCGTTGATCGTCTCGATGAGCAGTTCTTC

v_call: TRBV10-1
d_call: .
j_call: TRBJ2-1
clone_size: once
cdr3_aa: CASSELTYNEQFF
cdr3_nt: TGCGCCAGCAGTGAGTTAACTTACAATGAGCAGTTCTTC

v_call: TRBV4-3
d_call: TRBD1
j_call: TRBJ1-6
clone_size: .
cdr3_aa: CASSPGQFNSPLHF
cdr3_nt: TGCGCCAGCAGCCCGGGACAGTTTAATTCACCCCTCCACTTT

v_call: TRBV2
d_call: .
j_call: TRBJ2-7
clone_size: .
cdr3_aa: CATCKSREASYEQYF
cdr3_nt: TGTGCCACCTGCAAATCCCGGGAAGCCTCCTACGAGCAGTACTTC

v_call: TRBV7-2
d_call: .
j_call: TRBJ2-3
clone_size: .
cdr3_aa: CASSSLLVASDTQYF
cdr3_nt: TGTGCCAGCAGCTCTCTTTTGGTAGCATCAGATACGCAGTATTTT

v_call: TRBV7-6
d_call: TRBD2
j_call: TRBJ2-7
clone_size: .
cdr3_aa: CASSFLAGGGTYEQYF
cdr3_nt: TGTGCCAGCAGCTTTCTAGCGGGAGGAGGGACCTACGAGCAGTACTTC

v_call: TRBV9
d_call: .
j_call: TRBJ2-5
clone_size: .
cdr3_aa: CASSGRRAQETQYF
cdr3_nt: TGTGCCAGCAGCGGTAGACGGGCACAAGAGACCCAGTACTTC

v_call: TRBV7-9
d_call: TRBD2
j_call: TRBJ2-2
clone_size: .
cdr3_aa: CASSLHDGRQDTGELFF
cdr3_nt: TGTGCCAGCAGCTTGCATGACGGGAGGCAGGACACCGGGGAGCTGTTTTTT

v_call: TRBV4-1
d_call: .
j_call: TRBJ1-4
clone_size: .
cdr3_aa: CASSPRDVNEKLFF
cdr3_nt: TGCGCCAGCAGCCCCCGGGACGTTAATGAAAAACTGTTTTTT

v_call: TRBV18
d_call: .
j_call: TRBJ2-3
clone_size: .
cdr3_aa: CASSPPGGGTADTQYF
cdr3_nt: TGTGCCAGCTCACCCCCAGGAGGAGGGACAGCAGATACGCAGTATTTT

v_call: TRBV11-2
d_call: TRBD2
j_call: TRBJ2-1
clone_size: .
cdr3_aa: CASSLVSGGDNEQFF
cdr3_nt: TGTGCCAGCAGCTTAGTTAGCGGGGGGGACAATGAGCAGTTCTTC

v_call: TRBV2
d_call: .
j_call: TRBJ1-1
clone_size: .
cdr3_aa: CASSGGGFAEAFF
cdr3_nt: TGTGCCAGCAGTGGAGGGGGGTTCGCTGAAGCTTTCTTT

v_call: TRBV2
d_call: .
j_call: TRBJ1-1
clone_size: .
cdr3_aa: CASSNSQNTEAFF
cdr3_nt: TGTGCCAGCAGTAACAGTCAGAACACTGAAGCTTTCTTT

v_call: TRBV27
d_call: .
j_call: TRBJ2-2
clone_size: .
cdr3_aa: CASSLTGGTGELFF
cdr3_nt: TGTGCCAGCAGTTTGACAGGAGGGACCGGGGAGCTGTTTTTT

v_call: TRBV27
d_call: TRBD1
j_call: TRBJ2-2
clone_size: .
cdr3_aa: CASSWTGGVTGELFF
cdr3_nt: TGTGCCAGCAGTTGGACAGGGGGGGTCACCGGGGAGCTGTTTTTT

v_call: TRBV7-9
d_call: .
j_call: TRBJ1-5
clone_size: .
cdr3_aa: CASSYSNQPQHF
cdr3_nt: TGTGCCAGCAGTTACAGCAATCAGCCCCAGCATTTT

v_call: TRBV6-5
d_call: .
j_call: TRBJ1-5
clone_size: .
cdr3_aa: CASSRRGGNQPQHF
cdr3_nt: TGTGCCAGCAGTCGGCGCGGGGGCAATCAGCCCCAGCATTTT

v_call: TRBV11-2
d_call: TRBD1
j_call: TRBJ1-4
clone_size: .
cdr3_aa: CASRYRGPREKLFF
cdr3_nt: TGTGCCAGCAGGTACAGGGGGCCGCGGGAAAAACTGTTTTTT

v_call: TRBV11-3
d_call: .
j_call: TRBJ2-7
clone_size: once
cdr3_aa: CASSGGSSYEQYF
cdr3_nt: TGTGCCAGCAGCGGGGGCAGCTCCTACGAGCAGTACTTC

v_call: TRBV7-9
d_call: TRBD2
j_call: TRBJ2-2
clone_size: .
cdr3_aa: CAIAGVSTGELFF
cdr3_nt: TGTGCCATAGCGGGAGTCAGCACCGGGGAGCTGTTTTTT

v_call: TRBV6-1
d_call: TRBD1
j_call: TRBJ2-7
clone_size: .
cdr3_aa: CASSEFGTAVYEQYF
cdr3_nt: TGTGCCAGCAGTGAATTTGGGACAGCAGTCTACGAGCAGTACTTC

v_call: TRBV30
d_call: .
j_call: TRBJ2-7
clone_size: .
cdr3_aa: CAWSLGGQAYEQYF
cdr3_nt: TGTGCCTGGAGCCTGGGGGGGCAGGCCTACGAGCAGTACTTC

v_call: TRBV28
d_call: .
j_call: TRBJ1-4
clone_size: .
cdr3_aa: CASSSNRAPGEKLFF
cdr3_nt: TGTGCCAGCAGTTCCAACAGGGCACCGGGGGAAAAACTGTTTTTT

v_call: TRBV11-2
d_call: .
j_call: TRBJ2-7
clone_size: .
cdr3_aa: CASSLMLGYEQYF
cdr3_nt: TGTGCCAGCAGCTTAATGTTGGGCTACGAGCAGTACTTC

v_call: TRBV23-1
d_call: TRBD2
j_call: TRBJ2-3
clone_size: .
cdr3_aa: CASRLAGGPGSTDTQYF
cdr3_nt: TGCGCCAGCAGACTAGCGGGAGGGCCCGGGAGCACAGATACGCAGTATTTT

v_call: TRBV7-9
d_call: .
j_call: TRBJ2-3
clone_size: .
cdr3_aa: CASSLGTTDGYRTDTQYF
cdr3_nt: TGTGCCAGCAGCTTAGGGACTACCGACGGTTACAGAACAGATACGCAGTATTTT

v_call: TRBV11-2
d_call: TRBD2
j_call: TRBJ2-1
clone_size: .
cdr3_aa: CASSLDYREGGNEQFF
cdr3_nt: TGTGCCAGCAGCTTAGATTATCGGGAGGGCGGCAATGAGCAGTTCTTC

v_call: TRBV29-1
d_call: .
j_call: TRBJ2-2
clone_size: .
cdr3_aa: CSVEGSTGELFF
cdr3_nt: TGCAGCGTTGAGGGCAGCACCGGGGAGCTGTTTTTT

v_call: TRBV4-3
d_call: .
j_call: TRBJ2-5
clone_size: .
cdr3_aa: CASSQDPLSGEGETQYF
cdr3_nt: TGCGCCAGCAGCCAAGATCCCCTCTCGGGAGAAGGAGAGACCCAGTACTTC

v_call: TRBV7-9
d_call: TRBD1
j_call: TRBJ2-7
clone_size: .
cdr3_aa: CASSLPGQFSYEQYF
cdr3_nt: TGTGCCAGCAGCCTGCCGGGACAGTTCTCCTACGAGCAGTACTTC

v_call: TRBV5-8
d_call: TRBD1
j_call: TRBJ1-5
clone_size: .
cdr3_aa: CASSQAGQGVNQPQHF
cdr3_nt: TGTGCCAGCAGCCAAGCGGGACAGGGAGTGAATCAGCCCCAGCATTTT

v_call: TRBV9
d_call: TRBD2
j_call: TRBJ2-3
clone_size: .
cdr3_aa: CASSVAGASTDTQYF
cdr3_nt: TGTGCCAGCAGCGTGGCGGGAGCTAGCACAGATACGCAGTATTTT

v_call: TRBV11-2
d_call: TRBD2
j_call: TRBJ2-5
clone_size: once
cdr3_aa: CASSLGTSTQETQYF
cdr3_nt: TGTGCCAGCAGCTTAGGGACTAGCACTCAAGAGACCCAGTACTTC

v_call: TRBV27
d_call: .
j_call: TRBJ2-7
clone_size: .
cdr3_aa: CASSPRGLTGLPYEQYF
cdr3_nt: TGTGCCAGCAGTCCAAGGGGACTAACAGGGCTCCCCTACGAGCAGTACTTC

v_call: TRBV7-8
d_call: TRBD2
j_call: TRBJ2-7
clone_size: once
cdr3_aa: CASSSAGTSGSEQYF
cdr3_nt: TGTGCCAGCAGCTCCGCTGGGACTAGCGGGAGCGAGCAGTACTTC

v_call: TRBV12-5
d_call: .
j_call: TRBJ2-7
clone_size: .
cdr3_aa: CASGGNEQYF
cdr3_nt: TGTGCTAGTGGGGGAAACGAGCAGTACTTC

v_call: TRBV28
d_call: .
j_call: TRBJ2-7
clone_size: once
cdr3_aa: CASSRGQGQYF
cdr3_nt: TGTGCCAGCAGCCGCGGTCAGGGGCAGTACTTC

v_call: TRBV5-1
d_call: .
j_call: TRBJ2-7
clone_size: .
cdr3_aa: CASSPVGTGAYEQYF
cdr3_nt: TGCGCCAGCAGCCCAGTAGGCACGGGAGCCTACGAGCAGTACTTC

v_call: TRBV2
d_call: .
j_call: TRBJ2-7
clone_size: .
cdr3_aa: CASSGESYEQYF
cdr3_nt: TGTGCCAGCAGTGGGGAAAGCTACGAGCAGTACTTC